Listed below are T cell receptor beta chains from one sample, sequenced in a study of blood T cell repertoires in COVID-19. Repertoires were generated with immunoSEQ multiplex PCR, while TCRdb's copy carries only in-frame clones and drops some. The sample comprises under 250,000 clones, roughly 80% of which are singletons, and approximately 1.2% rests with the top ten. Specimen: PBMCs or T cells enriched from blood (not recorded which). The receptor source for this set is a woman aged 35 to 49 with acute COVID-19. Each CDR3 is given with its conserved first and last residue. The D gene is left open where the match is weak. Some rows mark clone size as missing; the rest say once, few, many or name a class of expanded clone.

size	V	D	J	DNA	CDR3
.	TRBV3-1/TRBV3-2	.	TRBJ2-7	TGTGCCAGCAGCCAAGTCCATCAAGCAGAGGCTTACGAGCAGTACTTC	CASSQVHQAEAYEQYF
once	TRBV29-1	TRBD1	TRBJ2-6	TGCAGCGTTGTGGGACAGGGTACTCCTGGGGCCAACGTCCTGACTTTC	CSVVGQGTPGANVLTF
.	TRBV9	TRBD2	TRBJ2-7	TGTGCCAGCAGCCCCGGGGGCGGGAGGCCCTACGAGCAGTACTTC	CASSPGGGRPYEQYF
.	TRBV7-2	.	TRBJ2-5	TGTGCCAGCAGCTTCCAGTATGGGCACCTGGAGACCCAGTACTTC	CASSFQYGHLETQYF
once	TRBV19	TRBD1	TRBJ1-2	TGTGCCAGCACCAGGGACAGAAGAAACTATGGCTACACCTTC	CASTRDRRNYGYTF
few	TRBV11-3	.	TRBJ2-7	TGTGCCAGCAGCCCCCGAATGGGGGGAGGCGAGCAGTACTTC	CASSPRMGGGEQYF
.	TRBV5-3	TRBD1	TRBJ2-7	TGTGCCAGAAGCTCCATCTCCGGGACAGCTTCCTACGAGCAGTACTTC	CARSSISGTASYEQYF
.	TRBV28	.	TRBJ1-5	TGTGCCAGCAGTTCATCGGGCAATCAGCCCCAGCATTTT	CASSSSGNQPQHF
.	TRBV12-3/TRBV12-4	.	TRBJ2-2	TGTGCCACCCAGGGGCTAAACACCGGGGAGCTGTTTTTT	CATQGLNTGELFF
.	TRBV30	.	TRBJ1-1	TGTGCCTGCGGGTGTTCACAGGACAACACTGAAGCTTTCTTT	CACGCSQDNTEAFF
.	TRBV30	.	TRBJ2-3	TGTGCCTGGAGTGTTTCCACCCAGCAGGCTACGCAGTATTTT	CAWSVSTQQATQYF
.	TRBV5-3	TRBD2	TRBJ2-1	TGTGCCAGAAGCTTGACTAGCGGTCCGTACAATGAGCAGTTCTTC	CARSLTSGPYNEQFF
.	TRBV7-8	.	TRBJ2-7	TGTGCCAGCAGCTTCAGGGGCCCTACCTACGAGCAGTACTTC	CASSFRGPTYEQYF
.	TRBV10-1	.	TRBJ2-5	TGCGCCAGCAGTGAGTCGGACAGTCCAGAGACCCAGTACTTC	CASSESDSPETQYF
.	TRBV4-1	.	TRBJ1-2	TGCGCCAGCAGTCCAGGAATCCCTAACTATGGCTACACCTTC	CASSPGIPNYGYTF
.	TRBV9	TRBD2	TRBJ2-1	TGTGCCAGCAGCGTAGGGACTAGCGACAACAATGAGCAGTTCTTC	CASSVGTSDNNEQFF
many	TRBV5-6	TRBD2	TRBJ2-3	TGTGCCAGCACGGGGCGGGGGTGGCGAGATACGCAGTATTTT	CASTGRGWRDTQYF
once	TRBV9	TRBD2	TRBJ2-1	TGTGCCAGCAGCGTGACTAGCGGGAGGGGGGAGCAGTTCTTC	CASSVTSGRGEQFF
.	TRBV11-2	TRBD2	TRBJ2-2	TGTGCCAGCAGGACTAGCGGGGACGCGGACACCGGGGAGCTGTTTTTT	CASRTSGDADTGELFF
.	TRBV18	.	TRBJ1-1	TGTGCCAGCTCCCCAGGGGCCGAAGCTTTCTTT	CASSPGAEAFF
few	TRBV11-1	.	TRBJ2-5	TGTGCCAGCAGCTTATCATCTGGGCACATCCAAGAGACCCAGTACTTC	CASSLSSGHIQETQYF
.	TRBV30	.	TRBJ2-7	TGTGCCTGGGACGTAGGGGGCTACGAGCAGTACTTC	CAWDVGGYEQYF
.	TRBV2	.	TRBJ2-5	TGTGCCAGCAGGATAGGGGGGGTGTACCAAGAGACCCAGTACTTC	CASRIGGVYQETQYF
.	TRBV4-3	.	TRBJ1-2	TGCGCCAGCAGCCAATCAGTAGGAGGGGACTATGGCTACACCTTC	CASSQSVGGDYGYTF
.	TRBV9	TRBD1	TRBJ2-2	TGTGCCAGCAGCGAACGACAGGGGAACACCGGGGAGCTGTTTTTT	CASSERQGNTGELFF
.	TRBV12-3/TRBV12-4	.	TRBJ2-6	TGTGCCAGCGGCCTTTCTGGGGCCAACGTCCTGACTTTC	CASGLSGANVLTF
.	TRBV19	TRBD2	TRBJ2-1	TGTGCCAGTACCCACGGGACTAGCGGATCGAATGAGCAGTTCTTC	CASTHGTSGSNEQFF
.	TRBV7-2	TRBD2	TRBJ2-7	TGTGCCAGCAGCAAAAGCCCGGGACTAGCGGGGGGAGGCCTCTACGAGCAGTACTTC	CASSKSPGLAGGGLYEQYF
.	TRBV4-3	.	TRBJ1-1	TGCGCCAGCAGCAAGGGGACTGAAGCTTTCTTT	CASSKGTEAFF
once	TRBV12-3/TRBV12-4	.	TRBJ2-1	TGTGCCAGCAGTAACATAGCGTTTGAGCAGTTCTTC	CASSNIAFEQFF
.	TRBV19	.	TRBJ2-5	TGTGCCAGTAGTTTAACAGAAGAGACCCAGTACTTC	CASSLTEETQYF
once	TRBV3-1/TRBV3-2	TRBD2	TRBJ2-1	TGTGCCAGCAGCCTATCTTCGAGACTAGCGGGGAAGGACAATGAGCAGTTCTTC	CASSLSSRLAGKDNEQFF
once	TRBV11-2	TRBD1	TRBJ2-7	TGTGCCAGCAGCGCCGAGAGGGGGCGTCAAGGCGAGCAGTACTTC	CASSAERGRQGEQYF
.	TRBV10-3	.	TRBJ2-5	TGTGCCATCAGTGGAAACGCTAGGGAGACCCAGTACTTC	CAISGNARETQYF
.	TRBV30	.	TRBJ1-5	TGTGCCTGGAATGGCAGGGGCAATCAGCCCCAGCATTTT	CAWNGRGNQPQHF
.	TRBV6-2/TRBV6-3	.	TRBJ2-7	TGTGCCAGCAGCGAGTCTAGCGACTGGTCCGAGCAGTACTTC	CASSESSDWSEQYF
.	TRBV20-1	.	TRBJ1-1	TGCAGTGCTAGAGATGCTCCGGGAGCTTTCTTT	CSARDAPGAFF
.	TRBV7-2	TRBD2	TRBJ2-3	TGTGCCAGCAGCTTAAGCGGGGTAATGAATACGCAGTATTTT	CASSLSGVMNTQYF
.	TRBV7-2	TRBD2	TRBJ2-1	TGTGCCAGCAGCTTAGCCGGGGGGGCCTACAATGAGCAGTTCTTC	CASSLAGGAYNEQFF
.	TRBV24-1	TRBD1	TRBJ1-1	TGTGCCACCAGTGATTCCGGGACAGGCGGCACTGAAGCTTTCTTT	CATSDSGTGGTEAFF
.	TRBV2	.	TRBJ2-7	TGTGCCAGCAGTGCTCCCTACAGGGCCTACGAGCAGTACTTC	CASSAPYRAYEQYF
.	TRBV18	.	TRBJ2-3	TGTGCCAGCTCACCTCTACTTAACACAGATACGCAGTATTTT	CASSPLLNTDTQYF
.	TRBV30	.	TRBJ1-4	TGTGCCTGGAGGAAGGCGGGGGCTAATGAAAAACTGTTTTTT	CAWRKAGANEKLFF
.	TRBV5-1	TRBD2	TRBJ2-1	TGCGCCAGCAGCTTGCCTCGACTAGCGGGCTCCTACAATGAGCAGTTCTTC	CASSLPRLAGSYNEQFF
.	TRBV3-1/TRBV3-2	.	TRBJ1-1	TGTGCCAGCAGCCAATGGGGCTCCCGTGAAGCTTTCTTT	CASSQWGSREAFF
.	TRBV30	.	TRBJ2-3	TGTGCCTGGAGTGACGACACGGACACAGATACGCAGTATTTT	CAWSDDTDTDTQYF
.	TRBV19	.	TRBJ1-2	TGTGCCACCAACACTCGGGTGCGGGATAGCTACACCTTC	CATNTRVRDSYTF
.	TRBV7-9	TRBD1	TRBJ1-4	TGTGCCAGCAGCTTCGGACAGGGGGGCGAAAAACTGTTTTTT	CASSFGQGGEKLFF
.	TRBV27	TRBD1	TRBJ1-6	TGTGCCAGCAGTTCCAGGGGGTCGAGCCTTAATTCACCCCTCCACTTT	CASSSRGSSLNSPLHF
.	TRBV27	.	TRBJ2-6	TGTGCCAGCAGTTTTGCAGGGACTGGGGCCAACGTCCTGACTTTC	CASSFAGTGANVLTF
few	TRBV6-2/TRBV6-3	TRBD1	TRBJ2-7	TGTGCCAGCAGTTTACCAGGGGGCGAGTACGAGCAGTACTTC	CASSLPGGEYEQYF
.	TRBV3-1/TRBV3-2	TRBD1	TRBJ1-6	TGTGCCAGCAGCCTGGGACAGGGTAATTCACCCCTCCACTTT	CASSLGQGNSPLHF
.	TRBV7-3	.	TRBJ2-6	TGTGCCAGCAGCGCGGGGACTGCGAGCTCTGGGGCCAACGTCCTGACTTTC	CASSAGTASSGANVLTF
.	TRBV5-1	TRBD1	TRBJ1-4	TGCGCCAGCAGCGCATCGGGGACAGGGGTCGAAAAACTGTTTTTT	CASSASGTGVEKLFF
.	TRBV14	TRBD1	TRBJ2-4	TGTGCCAGCAGCCAAGGGAACGACAGGGTAGCCAAAAACATTCAGTACTTC	CASSQGNDRVAKNIQYF
.	TRBV27	TRBD2	TRBJ2-3	TGTGCCAGCAGCGGACTAGTGAACACAGATACGCAGTATTTT	CASSGLVNTDTQYF
.	TRBV9	TRBD2	TRBJ2-1	TGTGCCAGCAGCGCCAACCCCGGGACTAGCGGGCGGAGAATCTACAATGAGCAGTTCTTC	CASSANPGTSGRRIYNEQFF
.	TRBV28	TRBD2	TRBJ2-7	TGTGCCAGCAGTTTAGGGGTGCGCGGACTAGCGGAGTTCTACGAGCAGTACTTC	CASSLGVRGLAEFYEQYF
.	TRBV6-1	.	TRBJ1-2	TGTGCCAGCAGTGAAAACCCCCTCCAGGGTGGCTACACCTTC	CASSENPLQGGYTF
.	TRBV28	.	TRBJ1-3	TGTGCCAGCACCTTAGCCGGGTTTGACTCTGGAAACACCATATATTTT	CASTLAGFDSGNTIYF